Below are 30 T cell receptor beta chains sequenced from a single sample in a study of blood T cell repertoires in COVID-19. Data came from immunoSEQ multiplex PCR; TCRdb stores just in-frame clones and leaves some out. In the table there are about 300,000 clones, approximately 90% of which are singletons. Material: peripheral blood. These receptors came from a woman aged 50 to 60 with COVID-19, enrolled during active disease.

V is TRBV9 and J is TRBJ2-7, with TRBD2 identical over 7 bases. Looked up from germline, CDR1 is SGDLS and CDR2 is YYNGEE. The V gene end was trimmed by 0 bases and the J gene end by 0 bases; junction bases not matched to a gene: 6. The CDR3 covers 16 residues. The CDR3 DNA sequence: TGTGCCAGCAGCGTAGCGGGTCGGGGGGACTCCTACGAGCAGTACTTC. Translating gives CASSVAGRGDSYEQYF.

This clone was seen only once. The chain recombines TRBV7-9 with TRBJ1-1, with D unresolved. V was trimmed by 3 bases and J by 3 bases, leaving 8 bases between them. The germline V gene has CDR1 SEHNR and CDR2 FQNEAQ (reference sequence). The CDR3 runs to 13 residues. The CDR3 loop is CASSFVRDTEAFF. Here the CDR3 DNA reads TGTGCCAGCAGCTTCGTCCGGGACACTGAAGCTTTCTTT. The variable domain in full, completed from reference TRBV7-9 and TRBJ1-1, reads DTGVSQNPRHKITKRGQNVTFRCDPISEHNRLYWYRQTLGQGPEFLTYFQNEAQLEKSRLLSDRFSAERPKGSFSTLEIQRTEQGDSAMYLCASSFVRDTEAFFGQGTRLTVV.

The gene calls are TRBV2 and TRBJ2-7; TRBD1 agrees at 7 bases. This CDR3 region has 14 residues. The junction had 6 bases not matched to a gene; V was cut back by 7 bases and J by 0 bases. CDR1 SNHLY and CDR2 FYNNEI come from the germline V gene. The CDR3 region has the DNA TGTGCCAGCATGGCACAGGGGATCTCCTACGAGCAGTACTTC. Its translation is CASMAQGISYEQYF.

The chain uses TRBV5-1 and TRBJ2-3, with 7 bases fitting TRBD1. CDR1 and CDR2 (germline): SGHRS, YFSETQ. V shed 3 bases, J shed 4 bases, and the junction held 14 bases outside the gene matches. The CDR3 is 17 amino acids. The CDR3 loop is CASSSGGFGKGSDTQYF. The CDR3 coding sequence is TGCGCCAGCAGCTCAGGGGGATTCGGCAAGGGGTCAGATACGCAGTATTTT.

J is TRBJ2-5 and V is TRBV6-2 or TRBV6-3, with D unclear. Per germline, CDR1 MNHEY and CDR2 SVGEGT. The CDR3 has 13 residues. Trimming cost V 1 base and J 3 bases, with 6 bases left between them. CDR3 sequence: CASSYFSEETQYF. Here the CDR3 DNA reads TGTGCCAGCAGTTACTTTTCCGAAGAGACCCAGTACTTC.

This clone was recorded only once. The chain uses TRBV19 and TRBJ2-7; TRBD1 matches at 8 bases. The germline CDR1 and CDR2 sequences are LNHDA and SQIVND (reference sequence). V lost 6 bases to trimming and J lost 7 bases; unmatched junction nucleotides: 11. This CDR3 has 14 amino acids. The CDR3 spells CASRTGGSPLEQYF. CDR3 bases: TGTGCCAGTAGAACAGGGGGTTCACCGTTGGAGCAGTACTTC.

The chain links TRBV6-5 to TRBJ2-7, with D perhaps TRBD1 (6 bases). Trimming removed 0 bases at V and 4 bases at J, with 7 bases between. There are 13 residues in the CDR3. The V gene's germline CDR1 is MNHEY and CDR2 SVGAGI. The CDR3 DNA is TGTGCCAGCAGTTACTCGGGGGCGTACGAGCAGTACTTC. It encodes CASSYSGAYEQYF.

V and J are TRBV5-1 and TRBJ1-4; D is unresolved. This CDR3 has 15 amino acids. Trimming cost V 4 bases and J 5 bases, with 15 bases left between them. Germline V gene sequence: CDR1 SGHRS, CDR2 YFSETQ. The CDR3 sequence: CASSPRAGGNEKLFF. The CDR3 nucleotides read TGCGCCAGCAGCCCGCGGGCAGGCGGAAATGAAAAACTGTTTTTT.

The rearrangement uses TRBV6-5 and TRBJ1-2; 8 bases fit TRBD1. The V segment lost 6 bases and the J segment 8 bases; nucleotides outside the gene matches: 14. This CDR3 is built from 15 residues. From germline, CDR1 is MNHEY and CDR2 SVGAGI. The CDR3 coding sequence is TGTGCCAGCAGACCCAACCCTCAGGGGGCGCGGGGCTACACCTTC. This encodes CASRPNPQGARGYTF.

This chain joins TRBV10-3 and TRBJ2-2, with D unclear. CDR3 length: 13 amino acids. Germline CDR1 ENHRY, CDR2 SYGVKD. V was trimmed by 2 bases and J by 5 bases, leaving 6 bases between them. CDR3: CAISEVATGELFF. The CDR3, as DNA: TGTGCCATCAGTGAGGTCGCGACCGGGGAGCTGTTTTTT.

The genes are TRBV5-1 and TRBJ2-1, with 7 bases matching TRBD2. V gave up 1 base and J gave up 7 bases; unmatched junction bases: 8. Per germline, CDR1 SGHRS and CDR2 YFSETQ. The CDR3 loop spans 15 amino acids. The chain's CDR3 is CASSLYPAGANEQFF. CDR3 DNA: TGCGCCAGCAGCTTGTACCCTGCGGGAGCAAATGAGCAGTTCTTC.

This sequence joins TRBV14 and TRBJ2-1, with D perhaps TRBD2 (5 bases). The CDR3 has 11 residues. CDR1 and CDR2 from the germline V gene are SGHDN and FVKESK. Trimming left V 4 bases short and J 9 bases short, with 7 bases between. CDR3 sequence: CASSRRGEQFF. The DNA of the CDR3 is TGTGCCAGCAGCCGACGGGGTGAGCAGTTCTTC.

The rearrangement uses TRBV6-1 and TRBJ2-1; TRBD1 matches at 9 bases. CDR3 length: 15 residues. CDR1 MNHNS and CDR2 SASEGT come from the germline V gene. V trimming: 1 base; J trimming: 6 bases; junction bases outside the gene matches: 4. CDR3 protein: CASSEGDRVGNEQFF. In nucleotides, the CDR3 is TGTGCCAGCAGTGAAGGGGACAGGGTGGGCAATGAGCAGTTCTTC.

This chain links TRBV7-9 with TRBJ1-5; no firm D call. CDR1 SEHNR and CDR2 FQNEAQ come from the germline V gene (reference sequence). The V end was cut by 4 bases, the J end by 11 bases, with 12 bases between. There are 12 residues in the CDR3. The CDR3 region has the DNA TGTGCCAGCAGCTCAGATAACAGAGCCCAGCATTTT. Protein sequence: CASSSDNRAQHF.

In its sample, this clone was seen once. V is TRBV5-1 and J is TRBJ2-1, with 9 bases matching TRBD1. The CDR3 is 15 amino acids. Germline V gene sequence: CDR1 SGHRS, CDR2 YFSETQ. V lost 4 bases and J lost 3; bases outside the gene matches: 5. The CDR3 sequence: CASSGGQGSYNEQFF. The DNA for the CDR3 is TGCGCCAGCAGCGGGGGACAGGGAAGCTACAATGAGCAGTTCTTC.

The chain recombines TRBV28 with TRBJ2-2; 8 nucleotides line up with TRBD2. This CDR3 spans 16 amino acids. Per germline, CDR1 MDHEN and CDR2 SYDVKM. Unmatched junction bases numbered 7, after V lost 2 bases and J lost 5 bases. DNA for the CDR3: TGTGCCAGCAGTTTACAGCGCGGGACTAGGACCGGGGAGCTGTTTTTT. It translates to CASSLQRGTRTGELFF.

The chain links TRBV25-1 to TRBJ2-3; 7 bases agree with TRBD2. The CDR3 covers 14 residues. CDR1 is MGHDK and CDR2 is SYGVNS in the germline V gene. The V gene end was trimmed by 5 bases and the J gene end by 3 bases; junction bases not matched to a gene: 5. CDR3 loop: CASSIGGSTDTQYF. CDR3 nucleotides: TGTGCCAGCAGTATTGGCGGGAGTACAGATACGCAGTATTTT.

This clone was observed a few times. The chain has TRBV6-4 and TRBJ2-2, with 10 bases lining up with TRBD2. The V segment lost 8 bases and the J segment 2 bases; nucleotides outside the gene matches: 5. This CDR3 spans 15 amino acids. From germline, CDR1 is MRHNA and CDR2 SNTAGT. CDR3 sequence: CASRTSGINTGELFF. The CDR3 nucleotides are TGTGCCAGCCGTACTAGCGGGATTAACACCGGGGAGCTGTTTTTT.

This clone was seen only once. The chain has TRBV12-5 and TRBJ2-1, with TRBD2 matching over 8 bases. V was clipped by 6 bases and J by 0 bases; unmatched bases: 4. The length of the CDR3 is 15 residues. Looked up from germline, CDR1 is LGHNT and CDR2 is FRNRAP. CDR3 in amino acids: CASGHGTSSYNEQFF. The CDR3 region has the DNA TGTGCTAGTGGACACGGGACTAGCTCCTACAATGAGCAGTTCTTC.

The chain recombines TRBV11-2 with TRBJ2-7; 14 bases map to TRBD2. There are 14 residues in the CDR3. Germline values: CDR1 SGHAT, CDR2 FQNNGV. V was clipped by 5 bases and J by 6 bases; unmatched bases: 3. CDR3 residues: CASSRTSGRSEQYF. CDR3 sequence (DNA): TGTGCCAGCAGCCGGACTAGCGGGAGGAGCGAGCAGTACTTC.

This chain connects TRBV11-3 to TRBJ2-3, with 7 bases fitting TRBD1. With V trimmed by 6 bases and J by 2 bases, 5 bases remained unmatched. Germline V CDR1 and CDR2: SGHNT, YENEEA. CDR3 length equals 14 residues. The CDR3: CASRRGQDTDTQYF. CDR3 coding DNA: TGTGCCAGCAGACGTGGACAGGACACAGATACGCAGTATTTT. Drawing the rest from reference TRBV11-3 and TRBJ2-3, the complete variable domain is EAGVVQSPRYKIIEKKQPVAFWCNPISGHNTLYWYLQNLGQGPELLIRYENEEAVDDSQLPKDRFSAERLKGVDSTLKIQPAELGDSAVYLCASRRGQDTDTQYFGPGTRLTVL.

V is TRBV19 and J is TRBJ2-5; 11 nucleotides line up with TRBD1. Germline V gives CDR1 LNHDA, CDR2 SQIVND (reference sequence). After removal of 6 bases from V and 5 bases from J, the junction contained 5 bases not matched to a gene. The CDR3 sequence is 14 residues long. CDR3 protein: CASRGQGVGETQYF. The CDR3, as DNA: TGTGCCAGTAGGGGACAGGGGGTCGGGGAGACCCAGTACTTC.

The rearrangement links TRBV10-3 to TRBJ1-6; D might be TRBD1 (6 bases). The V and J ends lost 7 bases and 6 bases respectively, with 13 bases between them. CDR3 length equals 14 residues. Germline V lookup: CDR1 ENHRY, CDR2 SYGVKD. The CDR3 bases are TGTGCCATCACCCGGGACAACTCTAATTCACCCCTCCACTTT. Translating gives CAITRDNSNSPLHF.

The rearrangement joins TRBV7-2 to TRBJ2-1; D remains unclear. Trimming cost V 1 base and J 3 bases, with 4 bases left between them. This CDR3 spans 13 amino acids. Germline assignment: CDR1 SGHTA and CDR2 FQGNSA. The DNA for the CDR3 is TGTGCCAGCAGCTTAGACAGCTACAATGAGCAGTTCTTC. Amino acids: CASSLDSYNEQFF.

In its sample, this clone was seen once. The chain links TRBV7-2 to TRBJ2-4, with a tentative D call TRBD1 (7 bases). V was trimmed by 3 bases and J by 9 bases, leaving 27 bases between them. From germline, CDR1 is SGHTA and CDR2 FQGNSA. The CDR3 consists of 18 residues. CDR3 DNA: TGTGCCAGCAGCTTCTGGGGTGGAGGGGGCAGCCCCGGGTCCATTCAGTACTTC. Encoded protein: CASSFWGGGGSPGSIQYF.

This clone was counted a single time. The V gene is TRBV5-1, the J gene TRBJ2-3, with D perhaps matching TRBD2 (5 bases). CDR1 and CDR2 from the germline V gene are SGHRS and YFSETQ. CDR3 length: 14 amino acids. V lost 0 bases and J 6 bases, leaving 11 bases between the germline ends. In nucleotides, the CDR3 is TGCGCCAGCAGCTTGGCTTTAGGCGGGGATACGCAGTATTTT. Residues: CASSLALGGDTQYF.

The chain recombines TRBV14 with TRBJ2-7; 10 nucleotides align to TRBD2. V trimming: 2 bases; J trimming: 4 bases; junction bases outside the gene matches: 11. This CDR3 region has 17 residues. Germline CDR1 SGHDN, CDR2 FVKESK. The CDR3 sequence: CASSQPTLAGVVYEQYF. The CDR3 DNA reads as TGTGCCAGCAGCCAACCCACCCTAGCGGGAGTTGTTTACGAGCAGTACTTC.

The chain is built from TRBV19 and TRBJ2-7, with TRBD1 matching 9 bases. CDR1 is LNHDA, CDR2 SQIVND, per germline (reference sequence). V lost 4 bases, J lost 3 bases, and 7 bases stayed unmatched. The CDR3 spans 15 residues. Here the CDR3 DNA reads TGTGCCAGTAGTAAGGGACAGGGCCCCAACTACGAGCAGTACTTC. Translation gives CASSKGQGPNYEQYF.

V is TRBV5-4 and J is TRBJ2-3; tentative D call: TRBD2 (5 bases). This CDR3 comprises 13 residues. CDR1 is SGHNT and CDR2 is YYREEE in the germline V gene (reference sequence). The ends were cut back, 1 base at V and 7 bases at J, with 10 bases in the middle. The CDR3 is CASSLKLVNTQYF. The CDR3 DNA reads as TGTGCCAGCAGCTTGAAACTAGTAAATACGCAGTATTTT. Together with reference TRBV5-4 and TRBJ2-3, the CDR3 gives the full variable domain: ETGVTQSPTHLIKTRGQQVTLRCSSQSGHNTVSWYQQALGQGPQFIFQYYREEENGRGNFPPRFSGLQFPNYSSELNVNALELDDSALYLCASSLKLVNTQYFGPGTRLTVL.

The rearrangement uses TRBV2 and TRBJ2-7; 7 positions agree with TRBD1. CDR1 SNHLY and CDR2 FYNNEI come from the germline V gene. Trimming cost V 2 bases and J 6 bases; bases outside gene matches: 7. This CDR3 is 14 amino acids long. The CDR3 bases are TGTGCCAGCAGTGAACGGACAGGTAGTTTCGAGCAGTACTTC. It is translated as CASSERTGSFEQYF.